This TCR beta chain was sequenced in a study of blood T cell repertoires in COVID-19. Study overall: Some COVID-19 samples were acute and others convalescent; all came from the United States, Italy and Spain. Sample material is recorded as cDNA or gDNA derived from T cells, B-cell-depleted T cells, or PBMCs.

This CDR3 region has 16 residues. CDR1 and CDR2 from the germline V gene are SGHTA and FQGNSA. V lost 5 bases and J lost 8; bases outside the gene matches: 12. Clones were sequenced by immunoSEQ multiplex PCR, and TCRdb holds only the in-frame ones, with some missing. The data show about 26,000 clones, with 80% to 90% seen just once and 15% to 20% held by the top ten. The chain couples TRBV7-2 to TRBJ2-1; 10 bases agree with TRBD2. Sequencing was carried out using peripheral blood. The source is a man between 65 and 85 years old with acute or convalescent COVID-19. Here the CDR3 reads CASSVLLAGAGDEQFF. The CDR3 DNA follows: TGTGCCAGCAGCGTGCTGCTAGCGGGAGCTGGGGATGAGCAGTTCTTC.